This passage covers 29 T cell receptor beta chains from one sample sequenced in a study of cytomegalovirus exposure and HLA in healthy donors (TCRdb year 2017). Library method: the immunoSEQ multiplex PCR assay. For the multiplex PCR, a mixture combining 60 forward primers for TCR Vbeta segments and 13 reverse primers for TCR Jbeta segments was used. The table comes from immuneACCESS by way of TCRdb, which keeps in-frame sequences with V and J called. Part of the clones is missing from these tables; in studies checked, under half for an unresolved V gene and the rest for unknown reasons. This sample holds 150,000 to 200,000 clones; roughly 74% were observed only once. The ten largest clones capture 2.9% of the sample. Specimen: PBMCs. These receptors were collected from a female donor in good health and CMV-seronegative.

V is TRBV19 and J is TRBJ1-5, with D possibly being TRBD1 (5 bases). Germline V gene lookup returns CDR1 LNHDA and CDR2 SQIVND (reference sequence). The length of the CDR3 is 16 residues. V lost 7 bases, J lost 0 bases, and 16 bases lay in between. CDR3 DNA: TGTGCCAGTATGGAACGGGGGTTATATAGCAATCAGCCCCAGCATTTT. It codes for CASMERGLYSNQPQHF.

The chain couples TRBV5-1 to TRBJ2-5, with 10 nucleotides matching TRBD2. V was clipped by 0 bases and J by 5 bases; unmatched bases: 13. This CDR3 spans 18 amino acids. CDR1 is SGHRS, CDR2 YFSETQ, per germline. Here the CDR3 reads CASSLAPVAGGPGETQYF. DNA for the CDR3: TGCGCCAGCAGCTTGGCCCCGGTAGCGGGGGGCCCCGGGGAGACCCAGTACTTC.

In its sample, this clone was seen a few times. This rearrangement joins TRBV28 to TRBJ2-1; 7 bases agree with TRBD2. The germline CDR1 and CDR2 sequences are MDHEN and SYDVKM. V lost 6 bases, J lost 9 bases, and 14 bases stayed unmatched. The CDR3 has 15 residues. CDR3 sequence reads: CASSLSGHPDAEQFF. CDR3 bases: TGTGCCAGCAGCCTTAGCGGGCACCCCGACGCTGAGCAGTTCTTC. The complete variable domain, with remaining parts taken from reference TRBV28 and TRBJ2-1, reads DVKVTQSSRYLVKRTGEKVFLECVQDMDHENMFWYRQDPGLGLRLIYFSYDVKMKEKGDIPEGYSVSREKKERFSLILESASTNQTSMYLCASSLSGHPDAEQFFGPGTRLTVL.

The chain recombines TRBV28 with TRBJ2-1, with a tentative D call TRBD2 (6 bases). The V and J ends lost 7 bases and 10 bases respectively, with 20 bases between them. There are 14 residues in the CDR3. CDR1 is MDHEN and CDR2 is SYDVKM in the germline V gene. CDR3 sequence (DNA): TGTGCCAGCACTTACGGGACTCCTAAACTAGAGCAGTTCTTC. This translates into CASTYGTPKLEQFF.

V gene TRBV19 combines with J gene TRBJ2-5, with 9 bases fitting TRBD1. The CDR3 covers 14 residues. Germline CDR1 is LNHDA and CDR2 is SQIVND (reference sequence). V lost 7 bases to trimming and J lost 4 bases; unmatched junction nucleotides: 7. In nucleotides, the CDR3 is TGTGCCAGTACCCCGACAGGGGGAAGAGAGACCCAGTACTTC. This translates into CASTPTGGRETQYF.

The gene calls are TRBV12-5 and TRBJ1-5; 8 bases match TRBD1. The V segment lost 0 bases and the J segment 6 bases; nucleotides outside the gene matches: 7. This CDR3 region has 16 residues. From germline, CDR1 is LGHNT and CDR2 FRNRAP. The CDR3 loop reads CASGLVGRGRIQPQHF. CDR3 sequence (DNA): TGTGCTAGTGGTTTGGTAGGCAGGGGGCGCATTCAGCCCCAGCATTTT.

The J gene is TRBJ2-7, the V gene TRBV11-2, with D tentatively TRBD2 (6 bases). Germline loops: CDR1 SGHAT, CDR2 FQNNGV. V lost 5 bases and J lost 0, with 14 bases in between. The CDR3 extends over 15 amino acids. CDR3: CASSGVGGISYEQYF. In DNA form, the CDR3 reads TGTGCCAGCAGCGGGGTAGGAGGGATCTCCTACGAGCAGTACTTC.

The chain recombines TRBV4-1 with TRBJ1-1; D unclear. The V and J ends lost 8 bases and 0 bases respectively, with 16 bases between them. The CDR3 sequence is 15 residues long. Germline loops: CDR1 MGHRA, CDR2 YSYEKL. The DNA of the CDR3 is TGCGCCAGCCTCGAATCGGAGGCTTTGAACACTGAAGCTTTCTTT. Translating it yields CASLESEALNTEAFF.

The chain joins TRBV4-3 to TRBJ2-1; 8 bases are a match to TRBD2. Germline V gene sequence: CDR1 LGHNA, CDR2 YSLEER. This CDR3 spans 16 amino acids. Germline trimming cut 0 bases from V and 6 bases from J; bases unmatched to any gene: 7. CDR3 in amino acids: CASSQDGAGAGNEQFF. CDR3 coding DNA: TGCGCCAGCAGCCAAGATGGAGCGGGAGCTGGCAATGAGCAGTTCTTC.

The rearrangement joins TRBV2 to TRBJ2-1, with TRBD2 matching 10 bases. CDR1 SNHLY and CDR2 FYNNEI come from the germline V gene. Unmatched junction bases numbered 14, after V lost 8 bases and J lost 7 bases. The CDR3 loop spans 16 amino acids. CDR3 amino acids: CASGFSGGSSLNEQFF. The CDR3 region has the DNA TGTGCCAGCGGTTTTAGCGGGGGGTCCTCCTTAAATGAGCAGTTCTTC.

This rearrangement joins TRBV19 to TRBJ2-3, with 11 bases fitting TRBD2. The V and J ends lost 2 bases and 9 bases, in that order; junction bases with no gene match: 7. CDR3 length: 15 amino acids. Looked up from germline, CDR1 is LNHDA and CDR2 is SQIVND (reference sequence). The CDR3 nucleotides are TGTGCCAGTAGTATATCACTAGCGGGAGCAGGGACGCAGTATTTT. It codes for CASSISLAGAGTQYF.

The genes are TRBV7-9 and TRBJ1-4; D possibly corresponds to TRBD1 (6 bases). CDR1 is SEHNR and CDR2 is FQNEAQ in the germline V gene (reference sequence). The CDR3 loop spans 16 amino acids. V gave up 0 bases and J gave up 9 bases, with 17 bases separating them. This CDR3 is CASSLAHQGIGKKLFF. As DNA, the CDR3 is TGTGCCAGCAGCTTAGCGCACCAGGGGATAGGGAAAAAACTGTTTTTT.

This chain links TRBV2 with TRBJ2-5, with TRBD2 matching 10 bases. V trimming: 4 bases; J trimming: 7 bases; junction bases outside the gene matches: 6. The germline V gene has CDR1 SNHLY and CDR2 FYNNEI. The CDR3 spans 14 residues. CDR3 nucleotides: TGTGCCAGCAGTGTTGCTAGCGGGGGTGTGACCCAGTACTTC. The encoded protein is CASSVASGGVTQYF.

Regarding this clone: Germline is not matched at one junction end, which may reflect a read error. The same CDR3 arises from other DNA sequences in this sample as well. The V gene is TRBV19, the J gene TRBJ1-1; D uncertain. CDR1 LNHDA and CDR2 SQIVND come from the germline V gene (reference sequence). The CDR3 has 14 residues. The CDR3 loop reads CASSIGVGSTEAFF. In DNA, the CDR3 is TGTGCCAGTAGTATAGGGGTGGGGAGCACTGAAGCCTTCTTT.

The chain is built from TRBV19 and TRBJ1-1; 7 bases match TRBD1. Per germline, CDR1 LNHDA and CDR2 SQIVND (reference sequence). V gave up 7 bases and J gave up 0 bases; unmatched junction bases: 8. The CDR3 is 15 residues long. Here the CDR3 reads CASTTTGAMNTEAFF. The DNA for the CDR3 is TGTGCCAGTACTACTACAGGGGCTATGAACACTGAAGCTTTCTTT.

The chain carries TRBV7-8 and TRBJ2-5, with D tentatively TRBD2 (5 bases). The end of the DNA fits TRBJ2-7 better, so the J call may be wrong. The CDR3 length is 17 residues. Germline V gene data show CDR1 as SGHVS and CDR2 as FQNEAQ. In DNA, the CDR3 is TGTGCCAGCAGCTTAGCGACTATTACGGGGATACCCTACGAGCAGTACTTC. Its translation: CASSLATITGIPYEQYF.

This chain uses TRBV7-6 with TRBJ2-2; possible D gene TRBD1, 6 bases. This CDR3 has 15 residues. Germline V gene data show CDR1 as SGHVS and CDR2 as FNYEAQ. V was pared by 7 bases and J by 4 bases, with 16 bases between. CDR3 DNA sequence: TGTGCCAGCACCACGGTCCTAGGGGGCACCGGGGAGCTGTTTTTT. Translating it yields CASTTVLGGTGELFF.

V gene TRBV5-1 combines with J gene TRBJ2-5; D is ambiguous. Looked up from germline, CDR1 is SGHRS and CDR2 is YFSETQ. The length of the CDR3 is 13 residues. Trimming removed 0 bases at V and 3 bases at J, with 6 bases between. The chain's CDR3 is CASSLVQEETQYF. The DNA for the CDR3 is TGCGCCAGCAGCTTGGTCCAGGAAGAGACCCAGTACTTC. Filled out from reference TRBV5-1 and TRBJ2-5, the complete variable domain reads KAGVTQTPRYLIKTRGQQVTLSCSPISGHRSVSWYQQTPGQGLQFLFEYFSETQRNKGNFPGRFSGRQFSNSRSEMNVSTLELGDSALYLCASSLVQEETQYFGPGTRLLVL.

The chain is built from TRBV6-5 and TRBJ2-3, with a weak D call TRBD2 (5 bases). CDR3 size: 15 residues. The V gene lost 5 bases and the J gene lost 3 bases, with 15 bases spanning the gap. Germline CDR1 is MNHEY and CDR2 is SVGAGI. For the CDR3, the DNA is TGTGCCAGCAGTACTAGGAGATTGGGAACAGATACGCAGTATTTT. Residues: CASSTRRLGTDTQYF.

The genes are TRBV6-1 and TRBJ1-2; no clear D. The CDR3 sequence is 15 residues long. Germline CDR1 reads MNHNS; CDR2 reads SASEGT. Trimming stripped 1 base from V and 3 bases from J, with 12 bases between. The CDR3 sequence: CASSEGPGTHYGYTF. CDR3 nucleotides: TGTGCCAGCAGTGAAGGTCCGGGTACCCACTATGGCTACACCTTC.

The chain recombines TRBV27 with TRBJ2-7, with D possibly TRBD1 on 5 matching bases. The germline V gene has CDR1 MNHEY and CDR2 SMNVEV (reference sequence). The CDR3 length is 15 residues. Trimming pared 5 bases from V and 3 bases from J, leaving 17 bases between. The CDR3 region is CASSPRLADIYEQYF. The CDR3 DNA sequence: TGTGCCAGCAGTCCCCGGTTGGCGGACATCTACGAGCAGTACTTC.

This chain joins TRBV5-1 and TRBJ2-2, with 12 positions matching TRBD2. V shed 4 bases and J 2 bases; nucleotides not matched to a gene: 6. Germline lookup yields CDR1 SGHRS and CDR2 YFSETQ. This CDR3 is 17 amino acids long. The CDR3 here is CASSLGLAGLNTGELFF. The CDR3, as DNA: TGCGCCAGCAGCCTGGGACTAGCGGGTCTAAACACCGGGGAGCTGTTTTTT.

The J gene is TRBJ2-1, the V gene TRBV5-6; a weak D match, TRBD2 (6 bases). There are 15 residues in the CDR3. Per germline, CDR1 SGHDT and CDR2 YYEEEE. V lost 1 base and J 5 bases, leaving 13 bases between the germline ends. CDR3 bases: TGTGCCAGCAGCTTGCCGCGGGATGGACACAATGAGCAGTTCTTC. It codes for CASSLPRDGHNEQFF.

This chain links TRBV4-2 with TRBJ2-2, with D possibly being TRBD2 (6 bases). The CDR3 totals 15 residues. Germline CDR1 reads LGHNA; CDR2 reads YNFKEQ. The V end lost 5 bases, the J end lost 2 bases, and 12 bases lay between the germline ends. This CDR3 reads CASSVSGVNTGELFF. The CDR3 DNA sequence: TGTGCCAGCAGCGTCTCGGGGGTTAACACCGGGGAGCTGTTTTTT.

The genes are TRBV19 and TRBJ1-5; D remains unclear. Germline values: CDR1 LNHDA, CDR2 SQIVND (reference sequence). The germline V and J ends were trimmed by 3 bases and 6 bases, with 9 bases remaining between them. The CDR3 runs to 13 residues. CDR3 bases: TGTGCCAGTAGTATTGTAGATATTCAGCCCCAGCATTTT. This sequence encodes CASSIVDIQPQHF. Filled out from reference TRBV19 and TRBJ1-5, the complete variable domain reads DGGITQSPKYLFRKEGQNVTLSCEQNLNHDAMYWYRQDPGQGLRLIYYSQIVNDFQKGDIAEGYSVSREKKESFPLTVTSAQKNPTAFYLCASSIVDIQPQHFGDGTRLSIL.

The sample holds one count of this clone. The V gene is TRBV12-5, the J gene TRBJ2-1, with a tentative D call TRBD1 (5 bases). The CDR3 sequence is 14 residues long. Between the trimmed V and J ends, which lost 2 bases and 9 bases, there was a span of 14 bases. Germline V gene lookup returns CDR1 LGHNT and CDR2 FRNRAP. This CDR3 reads CASGLSRVIGEQFF. CDR3 coding DNA: TGTGCTAGTGGTTTGTCCAGGGTCATTGGTGAGCAGTTCTTC.

The chain couples TRBV6-4 to TRBJ2-5, with 7 bases lining up with TRBD2. The length of the CDR3 is 18 residues. CDR1 MRHNA and CDR2 SNTAGT come from the germline V gene. The V and J ends lost 2 bases and 0 bases, in that order; junction bases with no gene match: 12. The CDR3 coding sequence is TGTGCCAGCAGTGACGCGCGGGGGAGAGAAAATTACCAAGAGACCCAGTACTTC. Amino acids: CASSDARGRENYQETQYF.

A word on this clone: Its ends do not fully match the called genes, so a read error is possible. The chain employs TRBV7-9 and TRBJ1-4; 8 bases map to TRBD1. The germline gives CDR1 SEHNR, CDR2 FQNEAQ (reference sequence). The CDR3 runs 14 residues. CDR3 nucleotides: TGTTCCAGCAGCTCCGGGACAGGTGGGGAAAAACTGTTTTTT. Protein: CSSSSGTGGEKLFF.

This chain joins TRBV9 and TRBJ2-3; the match to TRBD1 covers 9 bases. The CDR3 loop spans 16 amino acids. CDR1 is SGDLS, CDR2 YYNGEE, per germline. Trimming removed 0 bases from V and 6 bases from J; junction bases left unmatched: 8. The CDR3: CASSVDRDRVSDTQYF. CDR3 DNA: TGTGCCAGCAGCGTAGACCGGGACAGGGTGTCCGATACGCAGTATTTT.